Each of the 8 T cell receptor beta chains below was sequenced from the same sample in a study of PD-1 blockade in classical Hodgkin lymphoma. Only in-frame clones appear in the TCRdb table, and some are missing; sequencing was by immunoSEQ multiplex PCR. The data contain around 30,000 clones, roughly nine tenths of them singletons. As to time point: newly diagnosed, previously untreated cHL patient sample. Sequencing used peripheral blood mononuclear cells (PBMCs). The origin of the receptors is a human donor with classical Hodgkin lymphoma.

This chain connects TRBV27 to TRBJ1-2; no clear D gene. Germline V gene data show CDR1 as MNHEY and CDR2 as SMNVEV (reference sequence). Trimming took off 6 bases at V and 1 base at J, with 12 bases between the two ends. This CDR3 has 14 amino acids. CDR3 protein: CASRPIQVNYGYTF. CDR3 DNA: TGTGCCAGCAGGCCAATACAAGTTAACTATGGCTACACCTTC.

The chain has TRBV5-1 and TRBJ1-2; 7 bases map to TRBD1. With V trimmed by 0 bases and J by 7 bases, 6 bases remained unmatched. The germline V gene has CDR1 SGHRS and CDR2 YFSETQ. This CDR3 is 14 amino acids long. CDR3 in amino acids: CASSLEGQGVGYTF. CDR3 DNA sequence: TGCGCCAGCAGCTTGGAAGGGCAGGGGGTTGGCTACACCTTC.

The chain is built from TRBV30 and TRBJ1-4; no firm D call. Germline assignment: CDR1 GTSNPN and CDR2 SVGIG (reference sequence). The V and J ends lost 3 bases and 2 bases respectively, with 7 bases between them. This CDR3 is 13 amino acids long. Here the CDR3 DNA reads TGTGCCTGGAGGCGGCTTACTAATGAAAAACTGTTTTTT. Protein sequence: CAWRRLTNEKLFF.

The chain carries TRBV7-4 and TRBJ2-1, with 13 bases matching TRBD2. The CDR3 contains 18 residues. Germline V gene sequence: CDR1 SGHVT, CDR2 SQSDAQ. With V trimmed by 5 bases and J by 3 bases, 10 bases remained unmatched. The CDR3, as DNA: TGTGCCAGCAGCGCCCGAGTGGGACTAGCGGGATTCTACAATGAGCAGTTCTTC. It yields the protein CASSARVGLAGFYNEQFF.

This rearrangement joins TRBV9 to TRBJ2-2; D unresolved. CDR3 size: 15 residues. The germline V gene encodes CDR1 SGDLS and CDR2 YYNGEE. V was trimmed by 0 bases and J by 5 bases, leaving 11 bases between them. The CDR3 reads CASSVEASRTGELFF. CDR3 in DNA: TGTGCCAGCAGCGTAGAGGCTAGTCGGACCGGGGAGCTGTTTTTT.

This chain connects TRBV7-2 to TRBJ2-3; the D is unclear. Trimming stripped 5 bases from V and 4 bases from J, with 10 bases between. CDR1 is SGHTA and CDR2 is FQGNSA in the germline V gene. There are 13 residues in the CDR3. The CDR3 loop is CASSVGYSDTQYF. CDR3 coding DNA: TGTGCCAGCAGCGTAGGATATTCAGATACGCAGTATTTT.

This chain uses TRBV25-1 with TRBJ1-4; TRBD1 is a possible D gene (5 bases). The CDR3 has 17 amino acids. CDR1 is MGHDK, CDR2 SYGVNS, per germline. V lost 5 bases to trimming and J lost 0 bases, with 16 bases between them. The CDR3 loop reads CASSSSLDRPTNEKLFF. As DNA, the CDR3 is TGTGCCAGCAGTTCCTCTCTCGACAGACCAACTAATGAAAAACTGTTTTTT.

This chain joins TRBV2 and TRBJ2-5; tentatively, D is TRBD1 (5 bases). From germline, CDR1 is SNHLY and CDR2 FYNNEI. V was shortened by 5 bases and J by 1 base, with 8 bases between the two germline ends. CDR3 length: 13 residues. CDR3 coding DNA: TGTGCCAGCAGTACAGGATTCCAAGAGACCCAGTACTTC. As protein: CASSTGFQETQYF.